What follows are 16 T cell receptor beta chains derived from one specimen sequenced in a study of blood T cells in healthy people across ages. A second PCR of 7 to 11 cycles used a sample-barcoded 5' primer and a J-beta primer mix. One entry per CDR3 protein results from TCRdb running MiXCR on the 5' RACE reads. This table has about 830,000 distinct CDR3 sequences, about 59% appearing once. Sequencing was carried out using blood. The receptors come from a man aged 30-40 years in good health.

The CDR3 nucleotides are TGTGCCACCAGTGATTTCCACAGGGGCAGCGGCTACACCTTC. Amino acids: CATSDFHRGSGYTF. This chain joins TRBV24-1 and TRBJ1-2, with 7 positions matching TRBD1. This CDR3 is built from 14 residues. The junction had 6 bases not matched to a gene; V was cut back by 1 base and J by 8 bases. CDR1 is KGHDR and CDR2 is SFDVKD in the germline V gene.

The genes are TRBV5-5 and TRBJ2-3; 8 bases fit TRBD1. The CDR3 length is 14 residues. V shed 3 bases and J 4 bases; nucleotides not matched to a gene: 4. Germline V gives CDR1 SGHKS, CDR2 YYEKEE (reference sequence). For the CDR3, the DNA is TGTGCCAGCAGCTCACAACAGGGGGCAGATACGCAGTATTTT. Translated, it gives CASSSQQGADTQYF.

The chain combines TRBV6-2 or TRBV6-3 with TRBJ2-5; D is unclear. CDR3 size: 13 residues. The germline V gene encodes CDR1 MNHEY and CDR2 SVGEGT. V was shortened by 1 base and J by 5 bases, with 8 bases between the two germline ends. CDR3 DNA: TGTGCCAGCAGTTACTACGAGTCGGAGACCCAGTACTTC. Encoded protein: CASSYYESETQYF.

The rearrangement joins TRBV5-1 to TRBJ2-1, with 11 bases that match TRBD2. The CDR3 consists of 17 residues. CDR1 and CDR2 (germline): SGHRS, YFSETQ. V was clipped by 2 bases and J by 4 bases; unmatched bases: 8. CDR3 nucleotide sequence: TGCGCCAGCAGCTTCGGTAGCGGGGGGGTGGTGTACAATGAGCAGTTCTTC. As protein: CASSFGSGGVVYNEQFF.

The gene calls are TRBV11-1 and TRBJ2-7; 10 bases map to TRBD1. The CDR3 is 16 residues long. V trimming: 2 bases; J trimming: 1 base; junction bases outside the gene matches: 5. In germline, CDR1 is SGHAT, CDR2 FQDESV (reference sequence). The DNA for the CDR3 is TGTGCCAGCAGCTTATCCGGGACAGGGGAATCCTACGAGCAGTACTTC. Protein: CASSLSGTGESYEQYF.

This clonotype was counted a few times. This chain links TRBV11-1 with TRBJ1-2; D is ambiguous. The CDR3 spans 13 residues. CDR1 is SGHAT and CDR2 is FQDESV in the germline V gene (reference sequence). V was clipped by 5 bases and J by 1 base, with 8 bases between them. The CDR3 here is CASSRGVNYGYTF. CDR3 DNA sequence: TGTGCCAGCAGCCGGGGAGTTAACTATGGCTACACCTTC.

The chain has TRBV3-1 and TRBJ2-1, with D hard to call. Deletions cut 0 bases from V and 6 bases from J, with 9 bases between. This CDR3 region has 14 residues. The germline V gene encodes CDR1 LGHDT and CDR2 YNNKEL (reference sequence). This CDR3 is CASSQDWQTNEQFF. In nucleotides, the CDR3 is TGTGCCAGCAGCCAAGATTGGCAGACCAATGAGCAGTTCTTC.

The CDR3 sequence: CASSQYSVAKNTDTQYF. For the CDR3, the DNA is TGCGCCAGCAGCCAATACTCCGTGGCGAAAAACACAGATACGCAGTATTTT. The chain carries TRBV4-3 and TRBJ2-3; D ambiguous. Per the germline V gene, CDR1 is LGHNA and CDR2 is YSLEER. V lost 2 bases and J 2 bases, leaving 17 bases between the germline ends. The CDR3 runs 17 residues.

This clonotype was seen a handful of times. The chain uses TRBV12-3 or TRBV12-4 and TRBJ2-1; 10 bases agree with TRBD2. V gave up 4 bases and J gave up 0 bases; unmatched junction bases: 6. The CDR3 has 17 amino acids. The CDR3 bases are TGTGCCAGCAGTTCTGGACTAGCGGAGAGCTCCTACAATGAGCAGTTCTTC. This sequence encodes CASSSGLAESSYNEQFF.

The rearrangement uses TRBV7-7 and TRBJ2-7; the D gene is possibly TRBD2 (5 bases). The assigned J gene may be wrong: the sequence end matches TRBJ2-5 better. The CDR3 sequence is 14 residues long. Germline CDR1 and CDR2: SSHAT and FNYEAQ (reference sequence). CDR3 loop: CASSLDPADETQYF. The CDR3 coding sequence is TGTGCCAGCAGCTTAGATCCAGCGGATGAGACCCAGTACTTC.

This clonotype came up a few times. V gene TRBV20-1 combines with J gene TRBJ1-1; D call uncertain. This CDR3 is built from 13 residues. Looked up from germline, CDR1 is DFQATT and CDR2 is SNEGSKA (reference sequence). Trimming stripped 5 bases from V and 0 bases from J, with 10 bases between. CDR3 DNA sequence: TGCAGTGCTTCCCGGACCTTGAACACTGAAGCTTTCTTT. Its translation is CSASRTLNTEAFF.

Concerning this clonotype: This may arise from a read error, as a much more abundant clone is one base away. The gene calls are TRBV3-1 and TRBJ2-1, with 7 bases matching TRBD2. Germline lookup yields CDR1 LGHDT and CDR2 YNNKEL (reference sequence). The V and J ends lost 5 bases and 13 bases, in that order; junction bases with no gene match: 17. The CDR3 runs 15 residues. CDR3 loop: CASSTSTGGGETQFF. The CDR3 DNA is TGTGCCAGCAGCACCTCTACGGGGGGAGGAGAGACCCAGTTCTTC.

The chain links TRBV7-2 to TRBJ1-6; D may be TRBD1 (5 bases). Trimming took off 1 base at V and 9 bases at J, with 19 bases between the two ends. CDR1 SGHTA and CDR2 FQGNSA come from the germline V gene. The CDR3 loop spans 17 amino acids. The CDR3 nucleotides are TGTGCCAGCAGCTTAGACTCCCGGCGGCAGGGAATTTCACCCCTCCACTTT. It is translated as CASSLDSRRQGISPLHF.

This chain connects TRBV7-9 to TRBJ1-5, with a possible D match to TRBD1 (5 bases). Germline V gene sequence: CDR1 SEHNR, CDR2 FQNEAQ (reference sequence). The CDR3 sequence is 13 residues long. V lost 3 bases and J lost 5, with 8 bases in between. Here the CDR3 reads CASSFQGYQPQHF. DNA for the CDR3: TGTGCCAGCAGCTTCCAGGGTTATCAGCCCCAGCATTTT.

The rearrangement links TRBV20-1 to TRBJ2-7; D is uncertain. V lost 4 bases, J lost 3 bases, and 16 bases lay in between. In germline, CDR1 is DFQATT, CDR2 SNEGSKA (reference sequence). CDR3 size: 14 residues. The CDR3 reads CSATNLVGNYEQYF. CDR3 DNA sequence: TGCAGTGCTACGAACCTGGTAGGGAACTACGAGCAGTACTTC.

The V call is TRBV10-3, the J call TRBJ2-4, with D hard to call. The end of the DNA fits TRBJ2-7 better, so the J call may be wrong. The CDR3 spans 14 residues. Germline values: CDR1 ENHRY, CDR2 SYGVKD. The CDR3 is CAISESKAGLEQYF. Here the CDR3 DNA reads TGTGCCATCAGTGAGTCAAAGGCAGGCCTCGAGCAGTACTTC.